A selection of T cell receptor beta chains follows, all from one sample in a study of T cells expressing NK-cell markers. TCRdb processed the 5' RACE reads again and assigns one entry to each CDR3 protein, with no DNA. The specimen's table records 550,000 or so distinct CDR3 sequences. Sequencing was done on a sample of blood T cells: a sorted CD56 or NKG2C T cell subset, CD4+ or CD8+ T cells, or bulk PBMC T cells (not recorded which). The receptors come from a man between 18 and 29 years old in good health. CDR3s include the opening cysteine and the closing phenylalanine or tryptophan.

v_gene: TRBV20-1
j_gene: TRBJ2-7
CDR3aa: CSAGRTGPVEQYF

v_gene: TRBV3-1
j_gene: TRBJ2-3
CDR3aa: CASSQGGTSFADTQYF

v_gene: TRBV19
j_gene: TRBJ2-1
CDR3aa: CASSVRWGNEQFF

v_gene: TRBV6-5
j_gene: TRBJ1-5
CDR3aa: CASSSPTGLGQPQHF

v_gene: TRBV27
j_gene: TRBJ2-3
CDR3aa: CATRPSLGTDTQYF

v_gene: TRBV5-5
j_gene: TRBJ1-5
CDR3aa: CASNFAVNQPQHF

v_gene: TRBV3-1
j_gene: TRBJ1-2
CDR3aa: CASSQVGGANYGYTF

v_gene: TRBV3-1
j_gene: TRBJ2-2
CDR3aa: CASSPYEGSNTGELFF

v_gene: TRBV9
j_gene: TRBJ2-2
CDR3aa: CASSPGHWDTGELFF

v_gene: TRBV5-1
j_gene: TRBJ1-5
CDR3aa: CASSLERQGHSNQPQHF

v_gene: TRBV20-1
j_gene: TRBJ2-5
CDR3aa: CSAHRPGLASETQYF

v_gene: TRBV14
j_gene: TRBJ2-5
CDR3aa: CASSQDIIPLPETQYF

v_gene: TRBV7-2
j_gene: TRBJ1-5
CDR3aa: CASSLNPSLPSQPQHF

v_gene: TRBV12-3/TRBV12-4
j_gene: TRBJ2-7
CDR3aa: CASNQGGPYEQYF

v_gene: TRBV6-5
j_gene: TRBJ1-5
CDR3aa: CASSIGGNNQPQHF

v_gene: TRBV29-1
j_gene: TRBJ1-3
CDR3aa: CSVQTGGVGNTIYF

v_gene: TRBV11-2
j_gene: TRBJ2-1
CDR3aa: CASTRGSGLNNEQFF

v_gene: TRBV12-3/TRBV12-4
j_gene: TRBJ2-2
CDR3aa: CASSPYGGTGELFF

v_gene: TRBV27
j_gene: TRBJ2-3
CDR3aa: CASSFGRGLIDTQYF

v_gene: TRBV4-1
j_gene: TRBJ1-1
CDR3aa: CASSQEFSTGTGVDTEAFF

v_gene: TRBV5-1
j_gene: TRBJ2-5
CDR3aa: CASSPQPGQGAETQYF

v_gene: TRBV27
j_gene: TRBJ2-7
CDR3aa: CASSLWDWAYEQYF

v_gene: TRBV6-6
j_gene: TRBJ2-3
CDR3aa: CASRRGPDTQYF

v_gene: TRBV9
j_gene: TRBJ2-2
CDR3aa: CASSVIGGQGYTGELFF

v_gene: TRBV29-1
j_gene: TRBJ2-2
CDR3aa: CSVVFSGFTGELFF

v_gene: TRBV7-9
j_gene: TRBJ2-5
CDR3aa: CASSPLGSGQETQYF

v_gene: TRBV12-3/TRBV12-4
j_gene: TRBJ1-5
CDR3aa: CASSQVGDQPQHF

v_gene: TRBV7-7
j_gene: TRBJ2-7
CDR3aa: CASSPSGGNSYEQYF

v_gene: TRBV29-1
j_gene: TRBJ1-1
CDR3aa: CSVQGGEWVGTEAFF

v_gene: TRBV6-1
j_gene: TRBJ1-1
CDR3aa: CASSARWTEAFF

v_gene: TRBV12-3/TRBV12-4
j_gene: TRBJ2-4
CDR3aa: CASSLARHIQYF

v_gene: TRBV28
j_gene: TRBJ2-7
CDR3aa: CASSRPGQVSHEQYF

v_gene: TRBV4-3
j_gene: TRBJ2-7
CDR3aa: CASSQDNSLAGRVEQYF